This is a list of T cell receptor beta chains from one sample in a study of blood T cell repertoires in COVID-19. Clones were sequenced by immunoSEQ multiplex PCR, and TCRdb holds only the in-frame ones, with some missing. This table holds roughly 220,000 clones, around 84% found once. Sequencing was done on a sample of peripheral blood. The receptors shown here come from a man aged 25 to 45 with active or convalescent COVID-19. Each CDR3 is given without its conserved first and last residue.

v_call cdr3_aa
TRBV11-2 ASSLGTVGNTIY
TRBV6-5 ASSTQDTQY
TRBV7-2 ASSRTSGVRETQY
TRBV2 ASRVAGGTYEQY
TRBV6-5 ASSYSNRIDTEAF
TRBV6-5 ATLGQGVTEAF
TRBV15 ATGEVPPQETQY
TRBV29-1 SGGQGASTEAF
TRBV6-5 ASSRGQGARGLF
TRBV5-6 ASSLYRSSYNSPLH
TRBV5-1 ASSFGTGGIYEQY
TRBV6-1 ASSDRGVYGYT
TRBV11-2 ASSLDRVGAF
TRBV6-2/TRBV6-3 ASSQGAEAF
TRBV7-9 ASSLGRALNTEAF
TRBV21-1 AINPGLAGGDTQY
TRBV28 ATTTAPNQPQH
TRBV9 ASSGRGSGAETQY
TRBV27 ASSGGLVGTDTQY
TRBV27 ASKMGSISYNEQF
TRBV6-4 ASSDSRGGNEQF
TRBV6-6 ASSYWGTSSYNEQF
TRBV9 ASSVELAGVDNEQF
TRBV5-1 ASRSAVLAETQY
TRBV5-6 ASSPGTGLNTIY
TRBV28 ASSLAGSGNQPQH
TRBV30 AWSVPGLAYEQY
TRBV12-3/TRBV12-4 ASSNGGGTEAF
TRBV7-9 ASSLTDRAGRGYT
TRBV27 ASGRGGYEKLF
TRBV2 ASSQTTNQETQY
TRBV29-1 SVDRAMNTEAF
TRBV4-1 ASSNRIEGGYNEQF
TRBV4-2 ASSQDLGDLSYGYT
TRBV11-2 ASSLDGDRLYGYT
TRBV7-9 ASSLVGPAPNEKLF
TRBV12-3/TRBV12-4 ASSTRDSGTQY
TRBV6-5 ASTSGNEQF
TRBV4-3 ASSQAGDPEQF
TRBV5-1 ASSLGRPGNTIY
TRBV6-2/TRBV6-3 ASSYPPPGQRNSPLH
TRBV9 ASSSKIAGGPGDTQY
TRBV6-6 ASSYEVFYEQY
TRBV2 ASSEVRAGANVLT
TRBV9 ASSEGSGPRYEQY
TRBV6-5 ASSYRDRGYEQY
TRBV4-3 ASSHQGLAGIDEQF
TRBV7-2 ASSLARGQETQY